The 20 T cell receptor beta chains in this list originate from one sample, sequenced in a study of shared clonotypes between healthy human individuals. In the naive CD8 group, cells lacked CD45RO and were positively selected for CCR7, so terminally differentiated effector memory CD45RA+ cells were left out. The method was immunoSEQ multiplex PCR; TCRdb's version includes in-frame clones alone and lacks a portion of them. The sample comprises more than 2 million clones, approximately 92% of which are singletons, and approximately 1.7% rests with the top ten. The sample consisted of naive CD8+ T cells from PBMCs. The receptors originated from a man aged 18 to 29 in good health. Some clones in this sample may be carry-over from other donors' samples.

The chain joins TRBV6-5 to TRBJ2-7; 8 positions match TRBD2. The length of the CDR3 is 15 residues. Trimming took 2 bases from V and 2 from J; bases not matched to a gene: 5. The germline V gene has CDR1 MNHEY and CDR2 SVGAGI. The CDR3 region has the DNA TGTGCCAGCAGTTACAGGGTAGCGGGAACCTACGAGCAGTACTTC. It specifies CASSYRVAGTYEQYF.

The chain links TRBV19 to TRBJ1-6, with D tentatively TRBD1 (6 bases). The CDR3 runs to 13 residues. Trimming left V 9 bases short and J 9 bases short, with 15 bases between. Germline CDR1 and CDR2: LNHDA and SQIVND (reference sequence). The CDR3 coding sequence is TGTGCCAGCGGCACAGGGTTTAGTTCACCCCTCCACTTT. It encodes CASGTGFSSPLHF.

The chain links TRBV6-4 to TRBJ2-5; a weak D match, TRBD2 (5 bases). Germline lookup yields CDR1 MRHNA and CDR2 SNTAGT. This CDR3 has 14 residues. Deletions cut 10 bases from V and 5 bases from J, with 20 bases between. The CDR3 protein is CATPFSGLEETQYF. For the CDR3, the DNA is TGTGCCACCCCTTTCTCCGGACTGGAGGAGACCCAGTACTTC.

This rearrangement joins TRBV4-3 to TRBJ2-3; D is uncertain. The CDR3 contains 16 residues. Per the germline V gene, CDR1 is LGHNA and CDR2 is YSLEER. The V and J ends lost 1 base and 1 base respectively, with 12 bases between them. CDR3 coding DNA: TGCGCCAGCAGCCAAGGATCCCTAGAGGGCACAGATACGCAGTATTTT. As protein: CASSQGSLEGTDTQYF.

The chain links TRBV11-3 to TRBJ2-7; 7 nucleotides line up with TRBD2. The V gene end was trimmed by 4 bases and the J gene end by 3 bases; junction bases not matched to a gene: 9. The CDR3 contains 15 residues. Germline V gives CDR1 SGHNT, CDR2 YENEEA. For the CDR3, the DNA is TGTGCCAGCAGCTCATCCGGGACTAACCTCTACGAGCAGTACTTC. It specifies CASSSSGTNLYEQYF.

The rearrangement joins TRBV27 to TRBJ2-5; tentative D call: TRBD1 (6 bases). There are 14 residues in the CDR3. Trimming shortened V by 3 bases and J by 3 bases, and 11 bases separated the two germline ends. Germline CDR1 reads MNHEY; CDR2 reads SMNVEV (reference sequence). The CDR3 here is CASSLARGKETQYF. In nucleotides, the CDR3 is TGTGCCAGCAGTTTGGCCAGGGGCAAAGAGACCCAGTACTTC.

The gene calls are TRBV18 and TRBJ2-2, with 8 bases that match TRBD1. V gave up 6 bases and J gave up 1 base; unmatched junction bases: 4. The CDR3 totals 15 residues. Per the germline V gene, CDR1 is KGHSH and CDR2 is LQKENI. The CDR3 nucleotides read TGTGCCAGCTCCAAGGGACAGGAGAACACCGGGGAGCTGTTTTTT. It translates to CASSKGQENTGELFF.

The chain couples TRBV4-1 to TRBJ1-1; D possibly corresponds to TRBD1 (6 bases). CDR3 length equals 14 residues. CDR1 and CDR2 from the germline V gene are MGHRA and YSYEKL. Trimming removed 4 bases from V and 10 bases from J, with 19 bases in between. CDR3: CASSPLGGPQGAFF. DNA for the CDR3: TGCGCCAGCAGCCCTCTAGGGGGTCCCCAGGGAGCTTTCTTT.

This clone occurred a few times. The chain combines TRBV30 with TRBJ1-1; unclear D gene. The CDR3 consists of 13 residues. V lost 0 bases and J lost 4, with 9 bases in between. Germline CDR1 is GTSNPN and CDR2 is SVGIG (reference sequence). The CDR3, as DNA: TGTGCCTGGAGTGTCTATGAGGGCACTGAAGCTTTCTTT. Protein: CAWSVYEGTEAFF.

This chain uses TRBV29-1 with TRBJ2-7; 12 bases line up with TRBD2. Germline V gene data show CDR1 as SQVTM and CDR2 as ANQGSEA. The V gene end was trimmed by 1 base and the J gene end by 4 bases; junction bases not matched to a gene: 5. The CDR3 runs 15 residues. CDR3 sequence: CSVEGTSGTPYEQYF. The CDR3 DNA is TGCAGCGTTGAAGGGACTAGCGGGACACCATACGAGCAGTACTTC.

The chain is built from TRBV6-1 and TRBJ1-2; tentatively, D is TRBD1 (5 bases). Deletions cut 2 bases from V and 8 bases from J, with 15 bases between. Germline CDR1 and CDR2: MNHNS and SASEGT. The CDR3 extends over 14 amino acids. The chain's CDR3 is CASSELVAGVGYTF. In nucleotides, the CDR3 is TGTGCCAGCAGTGAATTGGTGGCGGGGGTCGGCTACACCTTC.

The chain links TRBV27 to TRBJ2-3; D might be TRBD1 (6 bases). CDR1 is MNHEY, CDR2 SMNVEV, per germline (reference sequence). This CDR3 has 18 residues. V was cut by 0 bases and J by 0 bases, with 16 bases left in between. This CDR3 is CASSLSRTGISSTDTQYF. The CDR3 DNA sequence: TGTGCCAGCAGTTTATCGCGTACAGGGATCTCTAGCACAGATACGCAGTATTTT.

V is TRBV9 and J is TRBJ2-1, with TRBD2 matching over 13 bases. V was clipped by 0 bases and J by 2 bases; unmatched bases: 8. The germline V gene encodes CDR1 SGDLS and CDR2 YYNGEE. This CDR3 comprises 19 residues. CDR3 residues: CASSVAGLAGSGTYNEQFF. As DNA, the CDR3 is TGTGCCAGCAGCGTAGCGGGACTAGCGGGAAGTGGAACCTACAATGAGCAGTTCTTC.

This clone showed up just once. This chain links TRBV30 with TRBJ2-7; the match to TRBD1 covers 7 bases. This CDR3 comprises 15 residues. CDR1 and CDR2 (germline): GTSNPN, SVGIG (reference sequence). Trimming removed 3 bases from V and 0 bases from J; junction bases left unmatched: 8. The DNA of the CDR3 is TGTGCCTGGAGGAACGGACAGGCGAGCTCCTACGAGCAGTACTTC. This gives the protein CAWRNGQASSYEQYF.

V and J are TRBV11-3 and TRBJ2-3; 9 nucleotides align to TRBD2. The length of the CDR3 is 15 residues. The V segment lost 5 bases and the J segment 3 bases; nucleotides outside the gene matches: 6. Germline assignment: CDR1 SGHNT and CDR2 YENEEA. CDR3 protein: CASSEAGLATDTQYF. The CDR3 nucleotides are TGTGCCAGCAGCGAGGCAGGACTAGCGACAGATACGCAGTATTTT.

The chain recombines TRBV28 with TRBJ1-5, with 10 bases matching TRBD1. V lost 3 bases, J lost 3 bases, and 8 bases stayed unmatched. CDR3 length equals 17 residues. In germline, CDR1 is MDHEN, CDR2 SYDVKM. The CDR3 DNA reads as TGTGCCAGCAGTTTCCCTCCCGGGACAGGGGACAATCAGCCCCAGCATTTT. Translating it yields CASSFPPGTGDNQPQHF.

This clone has just a few counts. This chain connects TRBV4-1 to TRBJ1-1; weak D call: TRBD1 (5 bases). Looked up from germline, CDR1 is MGHRA and CDR2 is YSYEKL. CDR3 length: 14 amino acids. Between the trimmed V and J ends, which lost 0 bases and 5 bases, there was a span of 10 bases. CDR3 amino acids: CASSQDVSGTEAFF. CDR3 bases: TGCGCCAGCAGCCAAGACGTGTCAGGGACTGAAGCTTTCTTT.

The chain is built from TRBV7-9 and TRBJ1-1; weak D call: TRBD1 (5 bases). The CDR3 is 16 residues long. Germline values: CDR1 SEHNR, CDR2 FQNEAQ (reference sequence). The V and J ends lost 0 bases and 3 bases respectively, with 14 bases between them. Here the CDR3 reads CASSLAAGLGDTEAFF. In nucleotides, the CDR3 is TGTGCCAGCAGCTTAGCGGCAGGGCTAGGGGACACTGAAGCTTTCTTT.

The genes are TRBV7-2 and TRBJ2-5; 7 bases fit TRBD2. Losses at the gene ends were 1 base for V and 3 bases for J; bases not matched to a gene: 8. The CDR3 covers 16 residues. Germline V CDR1 and CDR2: SGHTA, FQGNSA. The CDR3 coding sequence is TGTGCCAGCAGCTTAGAAGGGGAGGGAAAGGAAGAGACCCAGTACTTC. This codes for CASSLEGEGKEETQYF.

The rearrangement uses TRBV7-9 and TRBJ2-7, with D possibly matching TRBD1 (6 bases). The CDR3 runs to 14 residues. Germline V gene lookup returns CDR1 SEHNR and CDR2 FQNEAQ (reference sequence). V was clipped by 7 bases and J by 4 bases, with 17 bases between them. The CDR3 sequence is CASTPTGSSYEQYF. The CDR3 coding sequence is TGTGCCAGCACCCCGACAGGTTCATCTTACGAGCAGTACTTC.